What follows is one TCR beta chain and its context. Its specificity is not known. The CDR3 totals 15 residues. Germline CDR1 and CDR2: SEHNR and FQNEAQ (reference sequence). Trimming left V 5 bases short and J 1 base short, with 11 bases between. Isolation of CD4+ and CD8+ cells used positive magnetic bead selection, with purity checked by flow cytometry. The method was immunoSEQ multiplex PCR; TCRdb's version includes in-frame clones alone and lacks a portion of them. The sample holds about 8,600 clones, about 79% seen once. This entry is derived from a study of somatic mutations in cytotoxic T cells in rheumatoid arthritis. Study-wide context: Flow sorting of some V beta antibody-stained T cells reached nearly 100% purity, with V beta1+ cells also TCRB-sequenced. Findings and caveats of the study: There was no significant difference in CD8+ T-cell clonality between rheumatoid arthritis patients and age-matched healthy controls.

The receptor was derived from a woman between 50 and 59 years old in good health. The chain employs TRBV7-9 and TRBJ2-2; maybe TRBD1 (6 bases). The sequencing sample was made of CD8+ T cells sorted from blood. The CDR3 sequence: CASSRTTGNTGELFF. The CDR3 DNA sequence: TGTGCCAGCAGCCGTACGACAGGGAACACCGGGGAGCTGTTTTTT.